This note documents a single T cell receptor (beta chain) sequence. Primers: 60 Vbeta forward and 13 Jbeta reverse. Produced via immunoSEQ multiplex PCR; TCRdb's table is partial and in-frame only. The sample holds around 180,000 clones; around 83% are singletons and the top ten take about 1%. Trimming left V 10 bases short and J 6 bases short, with 18 bases between. CDR1 MNHNS and CDR2 SASEGT come from the germline V gene. The CDR3 has 13 amino acids. The record originates from a study of cytomegalovirus exposure and HLA in healthy donors. Sample: PBMCs. This chain joins TRBV6-1 and TRBJ1-1, with D possibly TRBD1 on 5 matching bases. The sequence was collected from a woman in her thirties or forties in good health and CMV-seronegative. The CDR3 loop reads CATVRGGGAEAFF. DNA for the CDR3: TGTGCCACAGTCCGCGGGGGTGGCGCTGAAGCTTTCTTT.